This entry features one T cell receptor beta chain sequence. Per the study methods: For nucleated cells, counts were estimated from reference gene primer amplification. Measured with immunoSEQ multiplex PCR; TCRdb has only the in-frame clones, and not every one. That table is the source of V, J and clone size, and D and trimming were worked out from the DNA. The repertoire consists of roughly 200,000 clones, with roughly 90% occurring once and the leading ten covering about 1.7%. These data are taken from a study of blood T cell repertoires in COVID-19. As for the study in general: Donors in the United States, Italy and Spain gave samples during acute or convalescent COVID-19.

Sequencing input: peripheral blood. The origin of this receptor is a man in his late teens or twenties with active or convalescent COVID-19.

The CDR3: CASSPGQGTYTEAFF. In DNA, the CDR3 is TGCGCCAGCAGCCCGGGACAGGGGACCTACACTGAAGCTTTCTTT. V and J are TRBV4-3 and TRBJ1-1, with 10 bases fitting TRBD1. J was trimmed by 3 bases and V by 4 bases; bases with no gene match: 5. Germline CDR1 is LGHNA and CDR2 is YSLEER. The CDR3 is 15 amino acids.